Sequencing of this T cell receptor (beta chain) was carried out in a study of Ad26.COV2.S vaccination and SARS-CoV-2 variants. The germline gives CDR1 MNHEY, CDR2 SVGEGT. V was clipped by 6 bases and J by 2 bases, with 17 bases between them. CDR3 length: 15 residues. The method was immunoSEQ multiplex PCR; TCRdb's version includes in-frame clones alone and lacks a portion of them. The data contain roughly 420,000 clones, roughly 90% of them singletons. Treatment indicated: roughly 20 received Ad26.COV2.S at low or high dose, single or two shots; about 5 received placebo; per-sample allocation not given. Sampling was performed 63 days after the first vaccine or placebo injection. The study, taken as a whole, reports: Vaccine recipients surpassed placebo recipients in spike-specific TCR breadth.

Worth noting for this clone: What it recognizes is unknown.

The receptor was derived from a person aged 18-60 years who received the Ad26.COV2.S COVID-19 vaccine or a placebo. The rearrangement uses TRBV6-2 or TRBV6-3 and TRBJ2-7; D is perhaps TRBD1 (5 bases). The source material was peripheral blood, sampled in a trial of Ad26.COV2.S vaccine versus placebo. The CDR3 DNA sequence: TGTGCCAGCAGCCTCGACGGACAAGTGGCCTACGAGCAGTACTTC. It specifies CASSLDGQVAYEQYF.